This T cell receptor (beta chain) was identified in a study of blood T cell repertoires in COVID-19. Study context: T cells, B-cell-depleted T cells, or PBMCs supplied cDNA or gDNA.

Authors' methods: Estimates of nucleated cell counts were drawn from the amplification of reference gene primers. Clones were read by immunoSEQ multiplex PCR, and TCRdb kept only the in-frame ones, dropping some. The V and J calls and clone size come from that table; D and trimming were worked out from the DNA. The table lists 150,000 to 200,000 clones, 80% to 85% of them singletons. This clonotype was sampled from a woman aged 25 to 39 with acute or convalescent COVID-19. Sequenced material: peripheral blood.

The CDR3 sequence: CSARDSLDQYF. The CDR3 coding sequence is TGCAGTGCTAGAGATTCCTTAGACCAGTACTTC. V gene TRBV20-1 combines with J gene TRBJ2-5; no clear D gene. This CDR3 is 11 amino acids long. V gave up 0 bases and J gave up 10 bases, with 9 bases separating them. Germline lookup yields CDR1 DFQATT and CDR2 SNEGSKA (reference sequence).